Reported below is one T cell receptor beta chain. Its antigen is not identified. Only CD45RO-negative cells positively selected for CCR7 counted as naive CD8 cells, so terminally differentiated effector memory CD45RA+ cells were excluded. TCRdb's table, derived via immunoSEQ multiplex PCR, lists solely in-frame clones and lacks some. The table records about 1.9 million clones, roughly 93% of them present only once. The data belong to a study of shared clonotypes between healthy human individuals. General study results and limits: In a handful of donors, around 4.8% of naive CD4 clonotypes appeared in common.

This receptor was taken from a young man in good health. Some clones in this sample may be carry-over from other donors' samples. Sequencing was done on a sample of naive CD8+ T cells from PBMCs.

The CDR3 DNA sequence: TGTGCCAGCAGGGTCGGACAGGCCAACAATGAGCAGTTCTTC. Translation gives CASRVGQANNEQFF. The chain is built from TRBV7-9 and TRBJ2-1; TRBD1 matches 7 bases. The trim removed 6 bases at V and 5 bases at J, leaving 7 bases unmatched. CDR3 size: 14 residues. The V gene's germline CDR1 is SEHNR and CDR2 FQNEAQ (reference sequence).